The 15 T cell receptor beta chains below all came from one sample that was sequenced in a study of T cells after yellow fever vaccination. TCRdb re-derived calls from the 5' RACE reads in MiXCR, one entry per CDR3 protein. The sample records around 67,000 distinct CDR3 sequences, approximately 7% being singletons. The sample consisted of CD8+ T cells sorted from PBMCs, taken more than 4 days after the first yellow fever vaccination. These receptors all come from a man between 18 and 29 years old who received the YFV17D yellow fever vaccine.

The V and J genes are TRBV27 and TRBJ1-5, with D unclear. The CDR3 spans 17 residues. Germline values: CDR1 MNHEY, CDR2 SMNVEV (reference sequence). Trimming pared 3 bases from V and 1 base from J, leaving 16 bases between. CDR3 sequence reads: CASSLGFMAGSNQPQHF. The CDR3 DNA sequence: TGTGCCAGCAGTTTGGGGTTCATGGCTGGGAGCAATCAGCCCCAGCATTTT.

V and J are TRBV5-4 and TRBJ2-7; 12 bases are shared with TRBD1. Trimming removed 3 bases from V and 4 bases from J; junction bases left unmatched: 2. Germline CDR1 reads SGHNT; CDR2 reads YYREEE (reference sequence). The CDR3 consists of 14 residues. In DNA form, the CDR3 reads TGTGCCAGCAGCTGGGGACAGGGGGCTTACGAGCAGTACTTC. Encoded protein: CASSWGQGAYEQYF.

The gene calls are TRBV4-1 and TRBJ1-6; D is possibly TRBD1 (5 bases). There are 12 residues in the CDR3. In germline, CDR1 is MGHRA, CDR2 YSYEKL. Trimming removed 3 bases at V and 10 bases at J, with 7 bases between. The CDR3 loop is CASSQGPSPLHF. CDR3 DNA sequence: TGCGCCAGCAGCCAGGGACCCTCACCCCTCCACTTT.

This clonotype was observed at least ten times. The chain employs TRBV12-3 or TRBV12-4 and TRBJ2-5; unclear D gene. The CDR3 extends over 13 amino acids. Trimming left V 3 bases short and J 5 bases short, with 10 bases between. CDR3 amino acids: CASSFGVQETQYF. As DNA, the CDR3 is TGTGCCAGCAGTTTTGGGGTGCAGGAGACCCAGTACTTC.

This clonotype has ten or more counts. The gene calls are TRBV5-1 and TRBJ2-3; tentatively, D is TRBD1 or TRBD2 (6 bases each). The CDR3 has 15 residues. Germline CDR1 SGHRS, CDR2 YFSETQ. The V and J ends lost 4 bases and 0 bases respectively, with 12 bases between them. CDR3 DNA: TGCGCCAGCAGCGGGGGGCACGCTAGCACAGATACGCAGTATTTT. Translating gives CASSGGHASTDTQYF.

This clonotype was detected a few times. This chain links TRBV28 with TRBJ2-3, with D possibly being TRBD1 or TRBD2 (5 bases each). Germline CDR1 is MDHEN and CDR2 is SYDVKM. CDR3 length equals 19 residues. V dropped 4 bases and J dropped 0 bases, with 23 bases sitting between them. The CDR3 reads CASSSLIGDGRSSTDTQYF. CDR3 DNA sequence: TGTGCCAGCAGTTCACTTATAGGGGACGGTCGATCTAGCACAGATACGCAGTATTTT.

This clonotype was detected many times. V usage is TRBV5-4 and J usage is TRBJ1-1; 8 bases line up with TRBD1. Germline V lookup: CDR1 SGHNT, CDR2 YYREEE (reference sequence). V was clipped by 4 bases and J by 7 bases; unmatched bases: 3. This CDR3 is 12 amino acids long. This CDR3 is CASSPGGNEAFF. The CDR3 nucleotides are TGTGCCAGCAGCCCAGGGGGCAATGAAGCTTTCTTT.

This clonotype was detected a few times. The V call is TRBV29-1, the J call TRBJ1-1; D remains unclear. CDR3 length equals 11 residues. The V end lost 4 bases, the J end lost 11 bases, and 14 bases lay between the germline ends. Germline loops: CDR1 SQVTM, CDR2 ANQGSEA. CDR3 nucleotide sequence: TGCAGCGTTGCGGCAACTTTTCGGGCTTTCTTT. This codes for CSVAATFRAFF.

This clonotype was observed a handful of times. The chain carries TRBV21-1 and TRBJ1-1. TRBV21-1 is a pseudogene locus. The CDR3 loop spans 15 amino acids. CDR3 in amino acids: CASSKEGGMSTEAFF. The CDR3 coding sequence is TGTGCCAGCAGCAAAGAAGGAGGTATGAGCACTGAAGCTTTCTTT.

The chain has TRBV7-9 and TRBJ2-7; D assignment may be TRBD1 or TRBD2 (5 bases each). Trimming took off 5 bases at V and 6 bases at J, with 20 bases between the two ends. The CDR3 extends over 15 amino acids. CDR1 and CDR2 from the germline V gene are SEHNR and FQNEAQ (reference sequence). The CDR3 here is CASSRGPRIRSEQYF. The CDR3 DNA follows: TGTGCCAGCAGCCGGGGACCCCGGATAAGGAGCGAGCAGTACTTC.

This clonotype was seen a single time. This chain uses TRBV20-1 with TRBJ2-7; D is possibly TRBD2 (6 bases). The CDR3 runs 16 residues. Trimming removed 3 bases from V and 2 bases from J, with 20 bases in between. The germline V gene has CDR1 DFQATT and CDR2 SNEGSKA (reference sequence). CDR3 amino acids: CSASGGKRTTPYEQYV. The CDR3 nucleotides are TGCAGTGCTAGCGGAGGGAAGCGTACCACCCCCTACGAGCAGTACGTC.

Many counts were recorded for this clonotype. The DNA of the CDR3 is TGTGCCAGCAGCTTGAACGGCTATCCTCCCGGGGAGCTGTTTTTT. Translating it yields CASSLNGYPPGELFF. The chain carries TRBV5-6 and TRBJ2-2; D is undetermined. The ends were cut back, 1 base at V and 6 bases at J, with 13 bases in the middle. CDR3 length: 15 residues. Germline CDR1 reads SGHDT; CDR2 reads YYEEEE. Together with reference TRBV5-6 and TRBJ2-2, the CDR3 gives the full variable domain: DAGVTQSPTHLIKTRGQQVTLRCSPKSGHDTVSWYQQALGQGPQFIFQYYEEEERQRGNFPDRFSGHQFPNYSSELNVNALLLGDSALYLCASSLNGYPPGELFFGEGSRLTVL.

This clonotype was picked up a small number of times. V is TRBV11-2 and J is TRBJ2-1; 7 positions agree with TRBD1. The germline V gene encodes CDR1 SGHAT and CDR2 FQNNGV. The CDR3 runs to 14 residues. Trimming took 2 bases from V and 6 from J; bases not matched to a gene: 4. The CDR3 here is CASSLLTGFNEQFF. DNA of the CDR3: TGTGCCAGCAGCTTATTGACAGGGTTCAATGAGCAGTTCTTC.

This clonotype was seen ten or more times. This sequence joins TRBV12-3 or TRBV12-4 and TRBJ2-5; D unresolved. V lost 5 bases and J 5 bases, leaving 6 bases between the germline ends. This CDR3 region has 11 residues. CDR3 residues: CASSPSETQYF. The CDR3 coding sequence is TGTGCCAGCAGTCCCTCGGAGACCCAGTACTTC.

The chain joins TRBV20-1 to TRBJ1-6, with D tentatively TRBD1 (6 bases). CDR3 size: 14 residues. V was cut by 5 bases and J by 9 bases, with 17 bases left in between. Germline V gene data show CDR1 as DFQATT and CDR2 as SNEGSKA (reference sequence). The CDR3 protein is CSARYRESGSPLHF. The DNA for the CDR3 is TGCAGTGCTCGTTACAGGGAAAGCGGTTCACCCCTCCACTTT.